This T cell receptor (beta chain) was found in a study of blood T cell repertoires in COVID-19. The CDR3 extends over 13 amino acids. V shed 5 bases, J shed 9 bases, and the junction held 9 bases outside the gene matches. Germline CDR1 and CDR2: MNHEY and SVGAGI. The participants were between 18 and 89 years old and came from fewer than 25 US areas. Only in-frame clones appear in the TCRdb table, and some are missing; sequencing was by immunoSEQ multiplex PCR. The sample lists a few hundred thousand clones; around nine tenths were seen once. The origin of this receptor is a woman younger than 30 who had been exposed to COVID-19. V usage is TRBV6-5 and J usage is TRBJ2-5, with TRBD1 identical over 7 bases. Sequencing used PBMCs or T cells enriched from blood (not recorded which). CDR3 loop: CASSPGQARAQYF. The CDR3 DNA reads as TGTGCCAGCAGTCCCGGACAGGCCCGGGCCCAGTACTTC.